A selection of T cell receptor beta chains follows, all from one sample in a study of blood T cells in healthy people across ages. TCRdb analysed the 5' RACE reads with MiXCR anew, one entry per CDR3 protein. The top ten hold 15% to 20% of the sample, which has approximately 1,100,000 distinct CDR3 sequences, around 45% seen once. Sequenced: blood. The source is a woman in her fifties or sixties in good health. Both conserved end residues are trimmed from each CDR3.

v_gene: TRBV27; CDR3aa: ASSFRDRVAHYGYT
v_gene: TRBV11-1; CDR3aa: ASGPARAPYEQY
v_gene: TRBV28; CDR3aa: ASGASGLSSYNEQF
v_gene: TRBV7-9; CDR3aa: ASSYPGQGGYEQY
v_gene: TRBV7-9; CDR3aa: ASSLGGGALGETQY
v_gene: TRBV6-6; CDR3aa: ASSFRTYNNEQF
v_gene: TRBV14; CDR3aa: ASTQILNTEAF
v_gene: TRBV6-1; CDR3aa: ASSAGQGGNQPQH
v_gene: TRBV4-1; CDR3aa: ASSQGDRALTYEQY
v_gene: TRBV6-1; CDR3aa: ASSVHRGGNQPQH
v_gene: TRBV11-2; CDR3aa: TSSLVTAGDAYNEQF
v_gene: TRBV29-1; CDR3aa: SVHLPGITSKNIQY
v_gene: TRBV27; CDR3aa: ASSFEHRAHEQY
v_gene: TRBV10-1; CDR3aa: TSRPGQGSDTQY
v_gene: TRBV11-2; CDR3aa: ASSFRTGLEKLF
v_gene: TRBV29-1; CDR3aa: SVSGQKNQPQH
v_gene: TRBV27; CDR3aa: ASSGTRISNEKLF
v_gene: TRBV20-1; CDR3aa: SAPNPIGGGGGTDTQY
v_gene: TRBV12-3/TRBV12-4; CDR3aa: ASSLGDSSTNEKLF
v_gene: TRBV29-1; CDR3aa: SVERSGYEQY
v_gene: TRBV6-6; CDR3aa: ATTGDRGPEAF
v_gene: TRBV4-1; CDR3aa: ASSQPVGQPQH
v_gene: TRBV20-1; CDR3aa: SASLAGEQY
v_gene: TRBV18; CDR3aa: ASSPPSGDYNEQF
v_gene: TRBV6-1; CDR3aa: ATELGQATYEQY
v_gene: TRBV6-5; CDR3aa: ASSSQKGGKYNEQY
v_gene: TRBV30; CDR3aa: ASGFGQVKGTSGTDTQY
v_gene: TRBV20-1; CDR3aa: SARVRLAGAPYEQY
v_gene: TRBV10-2; CDR3aa: ASTVSGIHNEQF
v_gene: TRBV5-4; CDR3aa: ASSFAPAGEYEQY
v_gene: TRBV7-6; CDR3aa: ASSDGQGAINEQY
v_gene: TRBV11-2; CDR3aa: ASSLVPTSLNEQY
v_gene: TRBV7-6; CDR3aa: ASRGGGDEQF
v_gene: TRBV20-1; CDR3aa: SARSPPHRGNYGYT